The T cell receptor beta chain under discussion was sequenced for a study of CD8+ T cells in alopecia areata. Study-wide background: Among treated patients, oral tofacitinib was administered at 5 to 10 mg twice daily.

Once RNA had been extracted, it was reverse transcribed into cDNA to act as the sequencing template. TCRdb keeps only in-frame clones here, not all; method: immunoSEQ multiplex PCR. There are approximately 59,000 clones in the sample; roughly half occur only once, and about 18% lies in the top ten. The investigators collected lesional scalp punch biopsies and peripheral blood from alopecia areata patients. Trimming at V came to 2 bases and at J to 6 bases, leaving 7 bases not matched to a gene. CDR3 length: 15 residues. CDR1 is GTSNPN and CDR2 is SVGIG in the germline V gene (reference sequence). This clonotype originated in a human donor with alopecia areata. The J gene is TRBJ2-2, the V gene TRBV30, with 9 bases aligning to TRBD1. The sample consisted of CD8+ T cells sorted from blood, taken at week 0. This CDR3 is CAWSLGTGLAGELFF. The CDR3 nucleotides read TGTGCCTGGAGTTTAGGGACAGGGTTAGCCGGGGAGCTGTTTTTT.